These T cell receptor beta chains were read from a single sample in a study of cytomegalovirus exposure and HLA in healthy donors. Some clones are missing from TCRdb's copy, which holds only in-frame ones; the method was immunoSEQ multiplex PCR. This sample carries fewer than 150,000 clones, approximately 80% of them seen once, and the ten largest clones take about 2%. What was sequenced was PBMCs. The receptors shown here come from a man in his thirties or forties in good health and CMV-seronegative. CDR3s include the opening cysteine and the closing phenylalanine or tryptophan. A D gene is named only where the DNA matches it firmly. A row's size may be missing; if present it is once, few, many or a size class.

CDR3aa	CDR3nt	d_gene	v_gene	abundance	j_gene
CASSLHRPSGINEQFF	TGTGCCAGCAGCTTACATCGTCCCAGCGGGATCAATGAGCAGTTCTTC	TRBD2	TRBV7-8	NA	TRBJ2-1
CASSLGLTENQPQHF	TGTGCCAGCAGCTTAGGCCTGACGGAGAATCAGCCCCAGCATTTT	NA	TRBV11-2	NA	TRBJ1-5
CASRKTGGYEQYF	TGTGCCAGCAGAAAGACAGGGGGCTACGAGCAGTACTTC	TRBD1	TRBV27	NA	TRBJ2-7
CASSPMEIPNEQFF	TGTGCCAGCAGCCCGATGGAGATCCCAAATGAGCAGTTCTTC	NA	TRBV25-1	NA	TRBJ2-1
CASSQGSGRERNEQFF	TGCGCCAGCAGCCAAGGGTCCGGGCGGGAGAGGAATGAGCAGTTCTTC	TRBD2	TRBV4-1	few	TRBJ2-1
CASSQERAGMFHGYTF	TGTGCCAGCAGCCAAGAAAGGGCAGGGATGTTCCATGGCTACACCTTC	NA	TRBV4-2	NA	TRBJ1-2
CASSPPGGTEAFF	TGTGCCAGCTCACCACCGGGAGGCACTGAAGCTTTCTTT	NA	TRBV18	NA	TRBJ1-1
CASSLTPRGQRYNSPLHF	TGTGCCAGCAGTTTGACGCCTCGGGGACAGAGGTATAATTCACCCCTCCACTTT	TRBD1	TRBV28	NA	TRBJ1-6
CASSPRVVQEQFF	TGTGCCAGCAGCCCCAGGGTCGTCCAGGAGCAGTTCTTC	NA	TRBV9	NA	TRBJ2-1
CASSPQGTGELFF	TGTGCCAGCAGCCCACAGGGGACCGGGGAGCTGTTTTTT	TRBD1	TRBV7-6	NA	TRBJ2-2
CASSPTGSYEQYF	TGTGCCAGCAGCCCGACAGGGTCCTACGAGCAGTACTTC	NA	TRBV12-1	NA	TRBJ2-7
CASSRPGVDYGYTF	TGTGCCAGCAGTAGACCAGGGGTGGACTATGGCTACACCTTC	NA	TRBV28	NA	TRBJ1-2
CASSLGSGTSYEQYF	TGTGCCAGCAGCTTAGGCTCAGGAACCTCCTACGAGCAGTACTTC	NA	TRBV7-2	once	TRBJ2-7
CASSPIPEKLFF	TGTGCCAGCAGTCCTATTCCGGAGAAACTGTTTTTT	NA	TRBV28	NA	TRBJ1-4
CASSLVPGNTGELFF	TGCGCCAGCAGCTTGGTTCCAGGGAACACCGGGGAGCTGTTTTTT	NA	TRBV5-1	NA	TRBJ2-2
CASSLGGGRAVLDTQYF	TGCGCCAGCAGCTTAGGGGGCGGGAGGGCCGTTTTAGATACGCAGTATTTT	TRBD2	TRBV5-1	NA	TRBJ2-3
CASSLERGGAATGELFF	TGTGCCAGCAGCTTAGAGAGGGGGGGCGCGGCGACCGGGGAGCTGTTTTTT	NA	TRBV7-8	NA	TRBJ2-2
CSSSPLEGYEQYF	TGTTCCAGCAGCCCACTGGAGGGGTACGAGCAGTACTTC	NA	TRBV7-9	NA	TRBJ2-7
CSVSHTGSNTEAFF	TGCAGCGTTTCACACACAGGGTCGAACACTGAAGCTTTCTTT	NA	TRBV29-1	NA	TRBJ1-1
CASSQPGGRNYGYTF	TGTGCCAGCAGCCAACCTGGAGGGAGAAACTATGGCTACACCTTC	NA	TRBV4-2	NA	TRBJ1-2
CATSRTTSWTEAFF	TGTGCCACCAGCAGAACCACATCCTGGACTGAAGCTTTCTTT	NA	TRBV15	NA	TRBJ1-1
CASSSPSLMGQGPFLNTEAFF	TGTGCCAGCAGTTCACCGTCCCTGATGGGACAGGGGCCGTTCTTGAACACTGAAGCTTTCTTT	TRBD1	TRBV28	NA	TRBJ1-1
CAISASSYEQYF	TGTGCCATCTCAGCGTCCTCCTACGAGCAGTACTTC	NA	TRBV10-3	few	TRBJ2-7
CASSSKDYTDTQYF	TGTGCCAGCAGCTCTAAGGACTACACAGATACGCAGTATTTT	NA	TRBV7-9	NA	TRBJ2-3
CASTKQGDTGELFF	TGTGCCAGCACTAAACAGGGTGACACCGGGGAGCTGTTTTTT	NA	TRBV5-4	NA	TRBJ2-2
CASSRTSGSLYEQYF	TGTGCCAGCAGCCGGACTAGCGGGAGTCTCTACGAGCAGTACTTC	TRBD2	TRBV11-2	NA	TRBJ2-7
CASTILGAVGRMETQYF	TGTGCCAGCACGATACTGGGGGCAGTCGGTAGGATGGAGACCCAGTACTTC	NA	TRBV28	NA	TRBJ2-5
CASRVGQGNYGYTF	TGTGCCAGCAGAGTGGGACAGGGGAACTATGGCTACACCTTC	TRBD1	TRBV28	NA	TRBJ1-2
CAISERGPQETQYF	TGTGCCATCAGTGAGAGGGGCCCCCAAGAGACCCAGTACTTC	NA	TRBV10-3	NA	TRBJ2-5
CASSSTGTSGTASEQYF	TGTGCCAGCAGCTCCACCGGGACTAGCGGGACAGCTTCCGAGCAGTACTTC	TRBD2	TRBV7-6	NA	TRBJ2-7
CASRSSGGSEAFF	TGTGCCAGCAGGTCCTCCGGGGGTTCTGAAGCTTTCTTT	NA	TRBV6-5	NA	TRBJ1-1
CASSLVYGGSETQYF	TGTGCCAGCAGCTTAGTCTACGGGGGGTCGGAGACCCAGTACTTC	TRBD2	TRBV11-2	NA	TRBJ2-5
CASSIVGEGSQPQHF	TGTGCCAGTAGTATAGTAGGGGAGGGCAGTCAGCCCCAGCATTTT	NA	TRBV19	once	TRBJ1-5
CASSQGYGGGTYNEQFF	TGTGCCAGCAGCCAAGGCTACGGTGGGGGCACCTACAATGAGCAGTTCTTC	NA	TRBV4-2	NA	TRBJ2-1
CAISEIGRGDEQFF	TGTGCCATCAGTGAGATAGGCAGGGGTGATGAGCAGTTCTTC	NA	TRBV10-3	NA	TRBJ2-1
CASSLGTGGKAFF	TGTGCCAGCAGTTTAGGGACAGGGGGAAAAGCTTTCTTT	TRBD1	TRBV2	few	TRBJ1-1
CASSLGTRGNYGYTF	TGTGCCAGCAGTCTTGGGACACGGGGAAACTATGGCTACACCTTC	NA	TRBV28	once	TRBJ1-2
CASSLAFGEREQFF	TGTGCCAGCAGCTTAGCTTTTGGGGAGCGGGAGCAGTTCTTC	NA	TRBV7-6	NA	TRBJ2-1
CASSQEGDRIYGYTF	TGTGCCAGCAGCCAAGAGGGTGACAGGATCTATGGCTACACCTTC	NA	TRBV4-2	once	TRBJ1-2
CASMSGTSGTYEQYF	TGTGCCAGTATGAGTGGGACTAGTGGGACCTACGAGCAGTACTTC	TRBD2	TRBV5-4	NA	TRBJ2-7
CASSYSRQIYGYTF	TGTGCCAGCAGTTACTCGAGGCAGATCTATGGCTACACCTTC	NA	TRBV6-5	NA	TRBJ1-2
CASSLGQGPYEQYF	TGTGCCAGCAGCTTGGGACAGGGACCCTACGAGCAGTACTTC	TRBD1	TRBV5-5	once	TRBJ2-7
CASSRKGTSDYNEQFF	TGTGCCAGCAGCCGCAAGGGGACTAGCGACTACAATGAGCAGTTCTTC	TRBD2	TRBV7-2	NA	TRBJ2-1
CASSYSGALNEKLFF	TGTGCCAGCAGTTACTCAGGGGCCTTAAATGAAAAACTGTTTTTT	NA	TRBV6-5	NA	TRBJ1-4
CASSAGTGGGETQYF	TGTGCCAGCAGCGCCGGGACAGGCGGTGGGGAGACCCAGTACTTC	TRBD1	TRBV6-4	once	TRBJ2-5
CAWSYVGRATEAFF	TGTGCCTGGAGTTATGTTGGGAGAGCTACTGAAGCTTTCTTT	NA	TRBV30	NA	TRBJ1-1
CASRDRDTFATDTQYF	TGTGCCAGCAGGGACCGGGACACCTTTGCCACAGATACGCAGTATTTT	NA	TRBV7-9	NA	TRBJ2-3
CAVNRDRDTDTQYF	TGTGCCGTAAACCGGGACAGGGATACAGATACGCAGTATTTT	TRBD1	TRBV10-3	NA	TRBJ2-3
CASSMMGSGGTEAFF	TGTGCCAGTAGTATGATGGGGTCCGGGGGCACTGAAGCTTTCTTT	NA	TRBV19	NA	TRBJ1-1
CASETLAGAGEQFF	TGTGCCAGTGAAACCTTAGCGGGAGCAGGTGAGCAGTTCTTC	TRBD2	TRBV19	once	TRBJ2-1
CSVDSYTEAFF	TGCAGCGTTGATTCGTACACTGAAGCTTTCTTT	NA	TRBV29-1	NA	TRBJ1-1
CASRQFWTGIDYGYTF	TGTGCCAGCAGACAATTCTGGACAGGGATCGACTATGGCTACACCTTC	TRBD1	TRBV28	NA	TRBJ1-2